This TCR beta chain emerged from a study of blood T cell repertoires in COVID-19. The trim removed 0 bases at V and 1 base at J, leaving 2 bases unmatched. The CDR3 covers 16 residues. Germline V CDR1 and CDR2: SGHRS, YFSETQ. How the authors handled the data: Amplification of reference gene primers provided the estimated nucleated cell counts. The repertoire was sequenced with immunoSEQ multiplex PCR; TCRdb's copy has only in-frame clones and lacks some. That table is the source of V, J and clone size, and D and trimming were worked out from the DNA. The repertoire holds around 81,000 clones, around nine tenths seen once, with roughly 4.8% in the top ten.

The clonotype comes from a woman older than 75 with acute or convalescent COVID-19. Sequences were obtained from peripheral blood. The gene calls are TRBV5-1 and TRBJ2-3, with 10 bases identical to TRBD1. CDR3 in DNA: TGCGCCAGCAGCTTGGGACAGGGGGCTGGCACAGATACGCAGTATTTT. It yields the protein CASSLGQGAGTDTQYF.